These 28 T cell receptor beta chains were sequenced from one sample in a study of vaccination effects on CD4 cells after COVID-19. No antigen is known for these receptors. TCRdb's table, derived via immunoSEQ multiplex PCR, lists solely in-frame clones and lacks some. Of approximately 74,000 clones detected, approximately 73% appear once; the ten largest clones hold about 2.5%. Culture lasted about nine days before CD4+ T cell isolation. BNT162b2 vaccine or mRNA-1273 vaccine was given to participants in two doses. Sequenced material: CD4+ T cells from PBMCs cultured without peptide, taken after COVID-19 vaccination. These TCRs come from a human donor who received a COVID-19 vaccine.

This clone came up a few times. The chain is built from TRBV6-1 and TRBJ1-4, with 9 nucleotides matching TRBD1. Germline trimming cut 6 bases from V and 16 bases from J; bases unmatched to any gene: 12. This CDR3 is built from 13 residues. CDR1 is MNHNS and CDR2 is SASEGT in the germline V gene. CDR3 nucleotides: TGTGCCAGCAGCCAAGCCACGGGACAGGGCCGGTTTTTT. It encodes CASSQATGQGRFF.

This clone was seen only once. This chain joins TRBV19 and TRBJ2-1; TRBD2 matches at 13 bases. Per the germline V gene, CDR1 is LNHDA and CDR2 is SQIVND (reference sequence). CDR3 length: 15 residues. V trimming: 4 bases; J trimming: 4 bases; junction bases outside the gene matches: 1. CDR3 sequence (DNA): TGTGCCAGTAGTACGACTAGCGGGGGGTACAATGAGCAGTTCTTC. The encoded protein is CASSTTSGGYNEQFF.

This clone was counted a single time. The J gene is TRBJ1-4, the V gene TRBV30, with TRBD1 matching 7 bases. This CDR3 has 14 amino acids. Germline-derived CDR1 and CDR2 are GTSNPN and SVGIG (reference sequence). The ends lost 3 bases at V and 8 bases at J; junction bases unmatched: 9. As DNA, the CDR3 is TGTGCCTGGAGATCCGGGACAGCTGCCGAAAAACTGTTTTTT. Translation gives CAWRSGTAAEKLFF.

The chain employs TRBV24-1 and TRBJ2-7; 8 bases fit TRBD2. Looked up from germline, CDR1 is KGHDR and CDR2 is SFDVKD. The CDR3 totals 13 residues. J was trimmed by 3 bases and V by 9 bases; bases with no gene match: 6. The CDR3 DNA follows: TGTGCCACCTCCGTGACTAGCGTCTACGAGCAGTACGTC. It codes for CATSVTSVYEQYV.

Concerning this clone: Other DNA sequences of this sample code for an identical CDR3. The genes are TRBV15 and TRBJ1-5; D possibly corresponds to TRBD1 (5 bases). V was clipped by 9 bases and J by 3 bases, with 9 bases between them. This CDR3 region has 12 residues. CDR1 and CDR2 from the germline V gene are LNHNV and YYDKDF (reference sequence). CDR3 amino acids: CATGPYNQPQHF. The CDR3 bases are TGTGCCACGGGGCCCTACAATCAGCCCCAGCATTTT.

The chain combines TRBV7-8 with TRBJ2-6; D ambiguous. V was trimmed by 6 bases and J by 3 bases, leaving 6 bases between them. Germline V lookup: CDR1 SGHVS, CDR2 FQNEAQ. CDR3 length equals 13 residues. Here the CDR3 DNA reads TGTGCCAGCAGGGCTGATGGGGCCAACGTCCTGACTTTC. Encoded protein: CASRADGANVLTF.

The chain's CDR3 is CASSPLGAREQYV. CDR3 sequence (DNA): TGTGCCAGCTCACCCCTGGGGGCTAGGGAGCAGTACGTC. The chain links TRBV18 to TRBJ2-7; D is possibly TRBD1 (6 bases). Deletions cut 3 bases from V and 7 bases from J, with 13 bases between. This CDR3 comprises 13 residues. Germline-derived CDR1 and CDR2 are KGHSH and LQKENI.

CDR3 amino acids: CASSKAPGGSHYGYTF. The DNA for the CDR3 is TGTGCCAGCAGCAAAGCGCCAGGGGGCTCTCACTATGGCTACACCTTC. V gene TRBV21-1 combines with J gene TRBJ1-2; the table names TRBD1, a call not compared with the DNA. TRBV21-1 is a listed pseudogene. CDR3 length: 16 residues.

This clone was detected only a few times. The CDR3 region has the DNA TGTGCCAGCAGTTACTCGGCGGGGGGTGTCACCGGGGAGCTGTTTTTT. Translated: CASSYSAGGVTGELFF. V usage is TRBV6-5 and J usage is TRBJ2-2, with TRBD2 matching over 8 bases. CDR1 is MNHEY and CDR2 is SVGAGI in the germline V gene. V dropped 0 bases and J dropped 4; count of bases not matched to a gene: 4. The CDR3 runs 16 residues.

The chain links TRBV6-1 to TRBJ1-3; D not resolved. V lost 2 bases and J 0 bases, leaving 5 bases between the germline ends. CDR1 is MNHNS and CDR2 is SASEGT in the germline V gene. The CDR3 sequence is 14 residues long. CDR3 sequence (DNA): TGTGCCAGCAGTGAAAGCAGCTCTGGAAACACCATATATTTT. Amino acids: CASSESSSGNTIYF.

J is TRBJ1-5 and V is TRBV24-1; D is ambiguous. The CDR3 consists of 14 residues. V was clipped by 9 bases and J by 1 base, with 12 bases between them. Per the germline V gene, CDR1 is KGHDR and CDR2 is SFDVKD. In DNA form, the CDR3 reads TGTGCCACCGGTCAAGGAACGAGCAATCAGCCCCAGCATTTT. Translation gives CATGQGTSNQPQHF.

This sequence joins TRBV2 and TRBJ1-3; D is ambiguous. Germline values: CDR1 SNHLY, CDR2 FYNNEI. The CDR3 loop spans 16 amino acids. V lost 3 bases and J lost 3, with 15 bases in between. The CDR3 here is CASSDSFLRSGNTIYF. Here the CDR3 DNA reads TGTGCCAGCAGTGATAGCTTCCTCCGGAGTGGAAACACCATATATTTT.

CDR3 coding DNA: TGTGCCAGCAGCCAGGGACTAGCGGGGAATGAGCAGTTCTTC. It encodes CASSQGLAGNEQFF. The V gene is TRBV7-9, the J gene TRBJ2-1; 13 bases map to TRBD2. Trimming cost V 5 bases and J 7 bases; bases outside gene matches: 2. The CDR3 spans 14 residues. Germline CDR1 reads SEHNR; CDR2 reads FQNEAQ (reference sequence).

This chain connects TRBV3-1 (or the pseudogene TRBV3-2) to TRBJ1-3, with no clear D. Germline CDR1 is LGHDT and CDR2 is YNNKEL (reference sequence). Deletions cut 1 base from V and 4 bases from J, with 14 bases between. The CDR3 is made up of 16 amino acids. The CDR3 reads CASSQAMPGGGNTIYF. The CDR3 DNA reads TGTGCCAGCAGCCAAGCGATGCCGGGCGGAGGAAACACCATATATTTT.

This clone was recorded a few times. V gene TRBV5-1 combines with J gene TRBJ1-2; D perhaps matches TRBD1 (5 bases). The CDR3 consists of 17 residues. The V and J ends lost 2 bases and 2 bases respectively, with 19 bases between them. Germline V lookup: CDR1 SGHRS, CDR2 YFSETQ. CDR3 coding DNA: TGCGCCAGCAGCTTTCACACTTTCACAGGACTCAACTATGGCTACACCTTC. Residues: CASSFHTFTGLNYGYTF.

This chain connects TRBV27 to TRBJ1-1; possibly TRBD1 for D (5 bases). V was pared by 5 bases and J by 3 bases, with 31 bases between. The CDR3 has 20 amino acids. The germline V gene has CDR1 MNHEY and CDR2 SMNVEV (reference sequence). In nucleotides, the CDR3 is TGTGCCAGCAGTACCCATCCCCGGGACTCAGTAACTTACGAGTACACTGAAGCTTTCTTT. Protein sequence: CASSTHPRDSVTYEYTEAFF.

This sequence joins TRBV6-5 and TRBJ2-3; 8 positions agree with TRBD2. The junction had 10 bases not matched to a gene; V was cut back by 10 bases and J by 7 bases. The V gene's germline CDR1 is MNHEY and CDR2 SVGAGI. The CDR3 is made up of 13 amino acids. CDR3 nucleotide sequence: TGTGCCACCCAGGCGGGGGGCAGGAATACGCAGTATTTT. Amino acid sequence: CATQAGGRNTQYF.

The gene calls are TRBV20-1 and TRBJ1-3; D is uncertain. Germline CDR1 is DFQATT and CDR2 is SNEGSKA (reference sequence). The CDR3 is 14 residues long. With 3 bases removed from V and 0 bases from J, the gap between germline ends came to 9 bases. CDR3 DNA: TGCAGTGCTAGTAGGGTATCCTCTGGAAACACCATATATTTT. The encoded protein is CSASRVSSGNTIYF.

The chain carries TRBV9 and TRBJ2-3; 10 bases align to TRBD2. CDR1 and CDR2 (germline): SGDLS, YYNGEE. This CDR3 is built from 19 residues. Germline trimming cut 0 bases from V and 2 bases from J; bases unmatched to any gene: 12. This chain's CDR3 is CASSVGASGGLPLTDTQYF. The CDR3 nucleotides read TGTGCCAGCAGCGTAGGGGCTAGCGGGGGTCTGCCCCTCACAGATACGCAGTATTTT. The entire variable domain, with the rest obtained from reference TRBV9 and TRBJ2-3, is as follows: DSGVTQTPKHLITATGQRVTLRCSPRSGDLSVYWYQQSLDQGLQFLIQYYNGEERAKGNILERFSAQQFPDLHSELNLSSLELGDSALYFCASSVGASGGLPLTDTQYFGPGTRLTVL.

The chain couples TRBV7-2 to TRBJ1-5; D call uncertain. Germline loops: CDR1 SGHTA, CDR2 FQGNSA. Trimming removed 3 bases at V and 2 bases at J, with 5 bases between. The CDR3 consists of 13 residues. In DNA form, the CDR3 reads TGTGCCAGCAGCTTCAACGGCAATCAGCCCCAGCATTTT. Translating it yields CASSFNGNQPQHF.

The V gene is TRBV2, the J gene TRBJ1-3; D perhaps matches TRBD1 (5 bases). Germline CDR1 SNHLY, CDR2 FYNNEI. CDR3 length: 15 amino acids. V shed 6 bases and J shed 4 bases, with 16 bases lying between them. CDR3 coding DNA: TGTGCCAGCAGCGGCGCACCAGGGTTAGGAAACACCATATATTTT. Encoded protein: CASSGAPGLGNTIYF.

The J gene is TRBJ2-2, the V gene TRBV6-6; D gene ambiguous. The CDR3 sequence is 13 residues long. Germline loops: CDR1 MNHNY, CDR2 SVGAGI (reference sequence). The ends were cut back, 5 bases at V and 7 bases at J, with 11 bases in the middle. For the CDR3, the DNA is TGTGCCAGCAGTCCCGGACGGAACGGGGAGCTGTTTTTT. This codes for CASSPGRNGELFF.

This chain connects TRBV5-1 to TRBJ1-3; D perhaps matches TRBD1 (6 bases). This CDR3 has 16 amino acids. V shed 0 bases and J shed 0 bases, with 10 bases lying between them. Germline assignment: CDR1 SGHRS and CDR2 YFSETQ. The CDR3 coding sequence is TGCGCCAGCAGCTTGGGGGGGACAAGCTCTGGAAACACCATATATTTT. Its protein product is CASSLGGTSSGNTIYF. Combining the CDR3 with reference TRBV5-1 and TRBJ1-3 gives the whole variable domain KAGVTQTPRYLIKTRGQQVTLSCSPISGHRSVSWYQQTPGQGLQFLFEYFSETQRNKGNFPGRFSGRQFSNSRSEMNVSTLELGDSALYLCASSLGGTSSGNTIYFGEGSWLTVV.

The genes are TRBV5-1 and TRBJ1-6; perhaps TRBD1 as D (6 bases). Germline V lookup: CDR1 SGHRS, CDR2 YFSETQ. This CDR3 region has 16 residues. The V end was cut by 1 base, the J end by 10 bases, with 18 bases between. The CDR3 is CASSLSQGMEGSPLHF. CDR3 DNA: TGCGCCAGCAGCTTGTCGCAGGGGATGGAGGGCTCACCCCTCCACTTT.

The J gene is TRBJ1-2, the V gene TRBV18, with a weak D call TRBD1 (5 bases). Germline V lookup: CDR1 KGHSH, CDR2 LQKENI. This CDR3 region has 14 residues. Deletions cut 2 bases from V and 8 bases from J, with 15 bases between. CDR3 loop: CASSPWDGAAGYTF. In DNA form, the CDR3 reads TGTGCCAGCTCACCATGGGACGGAGCCGCAGGCTACACCTTC.

CDR3 nucleotides: TGCAGCGTCACCCACGGGACCGGGGAGCTGTTTTTT. It yields the protein CSVTHGTGELFF. The chain links TRBV29-1 to TRBJ2-2; D uncertain. The germline V gene encodes CDR1 SQVTM and CDR2 ANQGSEA. V lost 6 bases, J lost 5 bases, and 10 bases lay in between. The CDR3 has 12 residues.

The rearrangement links TRBV20-1 to TRBJ1-5, with D possibly TRBD1 on 6 matching bases. CDR1 DFQATT and CDR2 SNEGSKA come from the germline V gene (reference sequence). This CDR3 has 14 amino acids. The germline V and J ends were trimmed by 3 bases and 2 bases, with 11 bases remaining between them. As DNA, the CDR3 is TGCAGTGCTAGTGCAGGGGTGCGCAATCAGCCCCAGCATTTT. Amino acid sequence: CSASAGVRNQPQHF.

This clone was picked up a small number of times. The chain combines TRBV5-5 with TRBJ2-5; D may be TRBD2 (6 bases). The V end lost 1 base, the J end lost 0 bases, and 7 bases lay between the germline ends. This CDR3 region has 14 residues. CDR1 and CDR2 from the germline V gene are SGHKS and YYEKEE (reference sequence). CDR3 nucleotide sequence: TGTGCCAGCAGCTTGCGGGGGAACCAAGAGACCCAGTACTTC. Residues: CASSLRGNQETQYF. Variable domain in full (rest from reference TRBV5-5 and TRBJ2-5): DAGVTQSPTHLIKTRGQQVTLRCSPISGHKSVSWYQQVLGQGPQFIFQYYEKEERGRGNFPDRFSARQFPNYSSELNVNALLLGDSALYLCASSLRGNQETQYFGPGTRLLVL.